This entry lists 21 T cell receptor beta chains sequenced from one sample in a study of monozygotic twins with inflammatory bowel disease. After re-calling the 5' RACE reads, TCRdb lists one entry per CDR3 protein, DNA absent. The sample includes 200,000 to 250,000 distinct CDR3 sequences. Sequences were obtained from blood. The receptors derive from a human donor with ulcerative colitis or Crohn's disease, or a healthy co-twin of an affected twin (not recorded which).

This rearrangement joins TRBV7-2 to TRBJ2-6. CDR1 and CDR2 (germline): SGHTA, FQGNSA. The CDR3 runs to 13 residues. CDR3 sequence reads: CASTLGGANVLTF.

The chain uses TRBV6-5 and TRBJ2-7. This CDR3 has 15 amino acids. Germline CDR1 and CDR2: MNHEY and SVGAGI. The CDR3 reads CASSYSRGVSYEQYF.

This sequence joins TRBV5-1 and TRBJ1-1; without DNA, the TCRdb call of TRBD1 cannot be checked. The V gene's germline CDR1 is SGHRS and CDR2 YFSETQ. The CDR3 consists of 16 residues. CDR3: CASSLVWGASGSEAFF. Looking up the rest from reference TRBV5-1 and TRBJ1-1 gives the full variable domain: KAGVTQTPRYLIKTRGQQVTLSCSPISGHRSVSWYQQTPGQGLQFLFEYFSETQRNKGNFPGRFSGRQFSNSRSEMNVSTLELGDSALYLCASSLVWGASGSEAFFGQGTRLTVV.

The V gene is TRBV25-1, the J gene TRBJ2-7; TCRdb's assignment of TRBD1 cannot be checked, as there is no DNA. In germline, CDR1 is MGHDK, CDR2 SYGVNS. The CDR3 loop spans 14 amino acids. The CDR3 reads CASSPGSGSYEQYF.

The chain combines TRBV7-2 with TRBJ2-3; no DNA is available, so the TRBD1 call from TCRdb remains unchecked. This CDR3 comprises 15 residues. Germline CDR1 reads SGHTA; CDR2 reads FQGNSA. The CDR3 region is CASSSDRGGTDTQYF.

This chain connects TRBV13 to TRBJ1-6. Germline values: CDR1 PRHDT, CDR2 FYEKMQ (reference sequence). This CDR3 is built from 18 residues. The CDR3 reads CASSLGGRAVAGNSPLHF.

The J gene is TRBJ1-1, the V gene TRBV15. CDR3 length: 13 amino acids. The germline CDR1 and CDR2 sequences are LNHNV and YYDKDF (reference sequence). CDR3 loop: CATSRDYPPEAFF.

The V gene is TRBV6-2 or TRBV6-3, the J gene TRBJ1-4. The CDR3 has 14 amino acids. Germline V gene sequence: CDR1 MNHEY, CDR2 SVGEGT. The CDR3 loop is CASSYEVTNEKLFF.

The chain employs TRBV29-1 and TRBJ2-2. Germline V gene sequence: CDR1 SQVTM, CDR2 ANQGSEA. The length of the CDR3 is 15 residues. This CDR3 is CSVEGEMGTTGELFF.

The CDR3 spells CASSLDETIYNEQFF. J is TRBJ2-1 and V is TRBV7-3; TCRdb indicates TRBD2, and absent DNA this call remains unverified. The germline gives CDR1 SGHTA, CDR2 FQGTGA. The CDR3 covers 15 residues.

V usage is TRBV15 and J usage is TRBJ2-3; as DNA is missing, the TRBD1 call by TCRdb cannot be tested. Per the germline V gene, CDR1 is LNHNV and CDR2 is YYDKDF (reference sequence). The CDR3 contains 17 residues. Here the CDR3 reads CATSREIGRGRSDTQYF.

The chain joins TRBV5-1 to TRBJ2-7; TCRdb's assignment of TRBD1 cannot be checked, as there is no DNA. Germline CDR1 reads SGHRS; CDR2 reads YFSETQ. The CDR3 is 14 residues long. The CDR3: CASSLRGARYEQYF.

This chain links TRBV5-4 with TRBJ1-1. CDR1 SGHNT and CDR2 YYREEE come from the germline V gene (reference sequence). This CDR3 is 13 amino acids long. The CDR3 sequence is CASRGYLNTEAFF.

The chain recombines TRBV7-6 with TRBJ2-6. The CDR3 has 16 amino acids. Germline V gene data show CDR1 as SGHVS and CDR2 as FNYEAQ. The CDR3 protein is CASSQGPDSGANVLTF.

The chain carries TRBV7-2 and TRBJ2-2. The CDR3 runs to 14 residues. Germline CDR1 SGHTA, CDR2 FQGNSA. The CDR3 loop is CASSLARDTGELFF.

The CDR3 loop is CASSLNADYYSEKLFF. The rearrangement links TRBV5-5 to TRBJ1-4. The CDR3 extends over 16 amino acids. Germline V lookup: CDR1 SGHKS, CDR2 YYEKEE (reference sequence).

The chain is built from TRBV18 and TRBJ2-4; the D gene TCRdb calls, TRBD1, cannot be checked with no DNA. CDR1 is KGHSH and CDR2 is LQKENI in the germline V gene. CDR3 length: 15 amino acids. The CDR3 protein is CASSPPAGSRNIQYF.

CDR3 sequence reads: CASRIREWDTQYF. The genes are TRBV6-6 and TRBJ2-3; TCRdb's D gene call, TRBD1, goes unchecked for lack of DNA. The CDR3 extends over 13 amino acids. Germline lookup yields CDR1 MNHNY and CDR2 SVGAGI (reference sequence).

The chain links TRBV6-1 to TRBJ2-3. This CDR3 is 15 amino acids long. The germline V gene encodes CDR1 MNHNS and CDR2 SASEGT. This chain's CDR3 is CASTKEGRSTDTQYF.

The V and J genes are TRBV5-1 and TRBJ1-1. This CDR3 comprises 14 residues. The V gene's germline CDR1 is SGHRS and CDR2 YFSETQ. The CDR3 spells CASSQPMANTEAFF.

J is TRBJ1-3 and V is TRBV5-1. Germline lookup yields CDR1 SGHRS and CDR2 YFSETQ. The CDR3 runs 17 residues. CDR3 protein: CASSLAEGGSSGNTIYF. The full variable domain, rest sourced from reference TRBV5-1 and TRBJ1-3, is KAGVTQTPRYLIKTRGQQVTLSCSPISGHRSVSWYQQTPGQGLQFLFEYFSETQRNKGNFPGRFSGRQFSNSRSEMNVSTLELGDSALYLCASSLAEGGSSGNTIYFGEGSWLTVV.